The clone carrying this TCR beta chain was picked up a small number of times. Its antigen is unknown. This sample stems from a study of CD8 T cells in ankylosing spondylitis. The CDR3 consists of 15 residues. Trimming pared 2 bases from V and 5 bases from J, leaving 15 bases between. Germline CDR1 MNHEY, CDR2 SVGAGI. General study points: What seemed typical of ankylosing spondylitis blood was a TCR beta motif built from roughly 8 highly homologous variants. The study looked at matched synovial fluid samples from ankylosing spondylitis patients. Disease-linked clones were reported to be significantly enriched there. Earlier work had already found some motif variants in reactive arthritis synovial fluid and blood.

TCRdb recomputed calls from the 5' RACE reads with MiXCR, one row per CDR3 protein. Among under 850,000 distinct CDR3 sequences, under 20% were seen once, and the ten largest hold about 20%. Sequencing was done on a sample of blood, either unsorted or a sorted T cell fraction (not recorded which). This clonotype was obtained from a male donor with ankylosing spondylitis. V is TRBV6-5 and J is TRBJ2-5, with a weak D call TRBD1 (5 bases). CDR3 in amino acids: CASSYRQGLTETQYF. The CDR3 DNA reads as TGTGCCAGCAGTTACCGCCAGGGCCTCACGGAGACCCAGTACTTC.